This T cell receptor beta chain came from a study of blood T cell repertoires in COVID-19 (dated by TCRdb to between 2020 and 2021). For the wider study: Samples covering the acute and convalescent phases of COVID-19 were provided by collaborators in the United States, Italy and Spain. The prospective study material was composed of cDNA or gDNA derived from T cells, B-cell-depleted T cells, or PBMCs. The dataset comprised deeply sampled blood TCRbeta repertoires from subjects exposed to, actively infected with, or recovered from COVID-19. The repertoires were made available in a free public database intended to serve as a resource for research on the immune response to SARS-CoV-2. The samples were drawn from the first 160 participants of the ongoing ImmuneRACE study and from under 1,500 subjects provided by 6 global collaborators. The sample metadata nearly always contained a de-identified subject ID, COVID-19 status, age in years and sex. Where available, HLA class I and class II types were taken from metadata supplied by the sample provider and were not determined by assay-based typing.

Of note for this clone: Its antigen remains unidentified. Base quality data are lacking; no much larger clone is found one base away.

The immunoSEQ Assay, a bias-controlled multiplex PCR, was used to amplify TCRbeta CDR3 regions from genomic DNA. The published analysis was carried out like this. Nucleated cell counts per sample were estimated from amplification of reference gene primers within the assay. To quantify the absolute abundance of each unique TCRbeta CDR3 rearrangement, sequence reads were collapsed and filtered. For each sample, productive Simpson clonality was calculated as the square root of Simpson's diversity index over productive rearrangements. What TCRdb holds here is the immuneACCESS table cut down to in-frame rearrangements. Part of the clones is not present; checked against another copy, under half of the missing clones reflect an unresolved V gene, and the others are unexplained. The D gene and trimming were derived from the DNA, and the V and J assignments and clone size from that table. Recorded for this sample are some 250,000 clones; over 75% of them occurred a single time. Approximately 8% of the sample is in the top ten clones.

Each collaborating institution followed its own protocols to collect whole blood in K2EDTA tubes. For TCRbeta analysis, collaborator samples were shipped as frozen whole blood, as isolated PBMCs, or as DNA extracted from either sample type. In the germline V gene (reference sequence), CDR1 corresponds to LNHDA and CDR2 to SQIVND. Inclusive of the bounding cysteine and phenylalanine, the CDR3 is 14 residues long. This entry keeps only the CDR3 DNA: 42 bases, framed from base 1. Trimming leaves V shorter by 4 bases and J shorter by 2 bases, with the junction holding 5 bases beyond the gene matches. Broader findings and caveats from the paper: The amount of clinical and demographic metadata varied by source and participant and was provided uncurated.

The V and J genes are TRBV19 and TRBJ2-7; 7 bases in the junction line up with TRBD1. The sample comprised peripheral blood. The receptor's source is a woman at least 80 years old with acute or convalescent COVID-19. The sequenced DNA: TGTGCCAGTAGTAGTAACAGGGGAACCTACGAGCAGTACTTC. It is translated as CASSSNRGTYEQYF.